Listed below are T cell receptor beta chains from one sample, sequenced in a study of shared clonotypes between healthy human individuals. TCRdb's copy holds only in-frame clones and misses some; the assay was immunoSEQ multiplex PCR. The data show about 1 million clones, with under 80% seen just once and over 1.3% held by the top ten. Sequenced input: memory CD4+ T cells sorted from blood. These receptors were obtained from a man between 18 and 35 years old in good health. CDR3s include the opening cysteine and the closing phenylalanine or tryptophan. D genes are given only for firm matches. Not every row has a clone size; where given, it reads once, few, many or a size class.

clone_size	j_call	v_call	d_call	cdr3_length	cdr3_aa	cdr3_nt
.	TRBJ2-1	TRBV4-1	TRBD2	14	CASSLREGGNEQFF	TGCGCCAGCAGCCTGCGGGAGGGCGGCAATGAGCAGTTCTTC
.	TRBJ1-4	TRBV28	.	12	CASSLIREKLFF	TGTGCCAGCAGTTTAATCCGGGAAAAACTGTTTTTT
.	TRBJ1-6	TRBV5-1	TRBD1	16	CASSNTGGSFDSPLHF	TGCGCCAGCAGCAACACAGGGGGCAGTTTTGATTCACCCCTCCACTTT
.	TRBJ2-1	TRBV25-1	TRBD1	17	CASSDPTFWTGDNEQFF	TGTGCCAGCAGTGACCCAACCTTCTGGACAGGGGACAATGAGCAGTTCTTC
many	TRBJ2-1	TRBV5-6	TRBD1	18	CASSLAQRLQGEYNEQFF	TGTGCCAGCAGCTTGGCCCAACGCTTACAGGGGGAGTACAATGAGCAGTTCTTC
.	TRBJ2-2	TRBV29-1	.	15	CREPQGGSVTGELFF	TGCAGAGAACCACAGGGCGGGAGTGTCACCGGGGAGCTGTTTTTT
.	TRBJ2-3	TRBV5-1	.	14	CASSYEDQADTQYF	TGCGCCAGCAGTTACGAGGACCAGGCAGATACGCAGTATTTT
once	TRBJ2-7	TRBV30	TRBD2	14	CAWSQGLAGREQYF	TGTGCCTGGAGTCAAGGCCTAGCGGGACGGGAGCAGTACTTC
many	TRBJ2-7	TRBV27	.	13	CASHTLGSDEQYF	TGTGCCAGCCATACTTTGGGGAGCGACGAGCAGTACTTC
few	TRBJ1-6	TRBV5-5	.	15	CASRAGTSNNSPLHF	TGTGCCAGCAGGGCCGGGACCTCCAATAATTCACCCCTCCACTTT
.	TRBJ2-2	TRBV5-1	TRBD2	16	CASSPGLAGRTGELFF	TGCGCCAGCAGCCCGGGACTAGCGGGGAGGACCGGGGAGCTGTTTTTT
.	TRBJ2-1	TRBV4-1	TRBD2	18	CASSHLPNSGRSARSEFF	TGCGCCAGCAGCCACCTCCCTAATAGCGGGAGATCGGCTCGTTCGGAGTTCTTC
once	TRBJ2-7	TRBV11-1	.	14	CASSPRTDSYEQYF	TGTGCCAGCAGCCCCCGGACCGACTCCTACGAGCAGTACTTC
.	TRBJ2-7	TRBV5-5	TRBD2	14	CASSFPGTIPEQYF	TGTGCCAGCAGCTTCCCCGGGACTATCCCCGAGCAGTACTTC
.	TRBJ2-7	TRBV7-2	.	14	CASSLVYSSYEQYF	TGTGCCAGCAGCTTAGTCTACAGCTCCTACGAGCAGTACTTC
few	TRBJ2-2	TRBV19	.	13	CASSIAETGELFF	TGTGCCAGTAGTATTGCGGAGACCGGGGAGCTGTTTTTT
few	TRBJ1-1	TRBV5-4	.	15	CASSSQGGVNTEAFF	TGTGCCAGCAGCTCACAGGGAGGGGTGAACACTGAAGCTTTCTTT
.	TRBJ2-3	TRBV5-1	TRBD2	15	CASSLSGGVSDTQYF	TGCGCCAGCAGCTTAAGCGGGGGGGTCTCAGATACGCAGTATTTT
.	TRBJ1-1	TRBV11-3	.	13	CASSSRPNTEAFF	TGTGCCAGCAGCTCGCGCCCAAACACTGAAGCTTTCTTT
.	TRBJ1-2	TRBV18	TRBD1	14	CASSSTGTGYGYTF	TGTGCCAGCTCATCCACCGGGACAGGCTATGGCTACACCTTC
.	TRBJ2-2	TRBV7-2	TRBD1	17	CAIPKNTGGRNTGELFF	TGTGCCATCCCCAAAAACACAGGGGGGAGGAACACCGGGGAGCTGTTTTTT
few	TRBJ2-2	TRBV7-9	.	12	CASSRGTGELFF	TGTGCCAGCAGCCGGGGAACCGGGGAGCTGTTTTTT
.	TRBJ1-1	TRBV7-8	.	17	CASSLDSTGRSNTEAFF	TGTGCCAGCAGCTTAGATTCAACAGGCCGGAGTAACACTGAAGCTTTCTTT
once	TRBJ2-7	TRBV5-1	.	11	CASSLQYEQYF	TGCGCCAGCAGCTTGCAGTACGAGCAGTACTTC
.	TRBJ1-4	TRBV6-6	.	14	CASRWTDSYEKLFF	TGTGCCAGCAGATGGACGGATTCCTATGAAAAACTGTTTTTT
.	TRBJ2-1	TRBV29-1	TRBD2	19	CSVGPGLAGGPSTINEQFF	TGCAGCGTTGGTCCCGGGCTAGCGGGAGGGCCATCAACAATAAATGAGCAGTTCTTC
.	TRBJ1-1	TRBV7-9	TRBD1	13	CASSQQGATEAFF	TGTGCCAGCAGCCAACAGGGGGCAACTGAAGCTTTCTTT
.	TRBJ1-1	TRBV9	.	14	CASSVSASPLEAFF	TGTGCCAGCAGCGTATCTGCGAGCCCGCTTGAAGCTTTCTTT
once	TRBJ2-5	TRBV30	.	12	CAWSPLQETQYF	TGTGCCTGGAGCCCCCTACAAGAGACCCAGTACTTC
.	TRBJ1-2	TRBV7-2	TRBD1	15	CASSLDPGGSYGYTF	TGTGCCAGCAGCTTAGATCCAGGGGGAAGCTATGGCTACACCTTC
.	TRBJ2-7	TRBV2	.	13	CASSTTRAYEQYF	TGTGCCAGCAGTACCACTAGGGCCTACGAGCAGTACTTC
.	TRBJ1-1	TRBV6-1	.	15	CASSEGSAGNTEAFF	TGTGCCAGCAGTGAAGGAAGCGCAGGGAACACTGAAGCTTTCTTT
.	TRBJ2-5	TRBV5-4	TRBD1	15	CASSLGQGNGETQYF	TGTGCCAGCAGCTTGGGACAGGGTAATGGAGAGACCCAGTACTTC
.	TRBJ2-5	TRBV4-2	TRBD2	16	CASSQRSGGLQETQYF	TGTGCCAGCAGCCAACGTAGCGGGGGGCTCCAAGAGACCCAGTACTTC
.	TRBJ1-3	TRBV29-1	.	14	CSVEAALSGNTIYF	TGCAGCGTTGAAGCGGCTCTCTCTGGAAACACCATATATTTT
.	TRBJ2-7	TRBV5-6	.	15	CASSLAGIRTYEQYF	TGTGCCAGCAGCTTAGCAGGGATCCGGACCTACGAGCAGTACTTC
.	TRBJ1-2	TRBV19	.	12	CASKNNNYGYTF	TGTGCCAGCAAAAACAATAACTATGGCTACACCTTC
.	TRBJ2-2	TRBV10-3	.	14	CAISESGRGGELFF	TGTGCCATCAGTGAGTCGGGACGGGGCGGGGAGCTGTTTTTT
.	TRBJ2-1	TRBV6-1	.	13	CASTLLAYNEQFF	TGTGCCAGCACCCTACTAGCCTACAATGAGCAGTTCTTC
.	TRBJ2-3	TRBV11-3	.	13	CASSLGSTDTQYF	TGTGCCAGCAGCTTGGGTAGCACAGATACGCAGTATTTT
.	TRBJ2-7	TRBV5-1	TRBD2	14	CASSSLAGGKEQYF	TGCGCCAGCAGCTCTCTAGCGGGAGGGAAAGAGCAGTACTTC
.	TRBJ2-3	TRBV11-2	.	12	CASSYRGDTQYF	TGTGCCAGCAGCTACCGAGGAGATACGCAGTATTTT
many	TRBJ2-7	TRBV5-1	.	11	CASSDFYEQYF	TGCGCCAGCAGTGACTTCTACGAGCAGTACTTC
few	TRBJ1-5	TRBV10-3	.	13	CAISDSNTQPQHF	TGTGCCATCAGTGACTCGAACACCCAGCCCCAGCATTTT
few	TRBJ2-2	TRBV28	TRBD1	15	CASSSGQGRAGELFF	TGTGCCAGCAGTTCCGGACAGGGGAGGGCCGGGGAGCTGTTTTTT
.	TRBJ1-1	TRBV18	.	18	CASSPRVTGSPVATEAFF	TGTGCCAGCTCACCAAGGGTTACAGGGTCCCCTGTGGCCACTGAAGCTTTCTTT
few	TRBJ2-1	TRBV6-5	.	11	CAAGTYNEQFF	TGTGCCGCGGGGACCTACAATGAGCAGTTCTTC
few	TRBJ2-3	TRBV5-4	.	15	CASSLRRGRTDTQYF	TGTGCCAGCAGCTTGAGGCGGGGGCGCACAGATACGCAGTATTTT
.	TRBJ1-6	TRBV30	TRBD1	18	CASRRGQGDYSYNSPLHF	TGTGCCTCTAGGAGGGGCCAGGGGGACTACTCCTATAATTCACCCCTCCACTTT